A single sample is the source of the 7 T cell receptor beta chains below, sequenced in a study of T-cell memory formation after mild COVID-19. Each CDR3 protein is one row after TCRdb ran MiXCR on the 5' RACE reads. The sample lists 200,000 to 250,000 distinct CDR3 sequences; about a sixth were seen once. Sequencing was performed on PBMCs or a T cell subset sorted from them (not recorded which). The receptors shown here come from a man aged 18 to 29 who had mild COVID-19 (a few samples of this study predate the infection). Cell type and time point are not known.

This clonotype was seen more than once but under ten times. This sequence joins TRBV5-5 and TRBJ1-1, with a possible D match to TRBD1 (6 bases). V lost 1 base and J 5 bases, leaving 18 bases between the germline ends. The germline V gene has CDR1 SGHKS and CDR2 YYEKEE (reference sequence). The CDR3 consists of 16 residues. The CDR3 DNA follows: TGTGCCAGCAGCTTGCAGGGACTCCAGGGGAGAACTGAAGCTTTCTTT. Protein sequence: CASSLQGLQGRTEAFF. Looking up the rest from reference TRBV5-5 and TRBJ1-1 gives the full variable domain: DAGVTQSPTHLIKTRGQQVTLRCSPISGHKSVSWYQQVLGQGPQFIFQYYEKEERGRGNFPDRFSARQFPNYSSELNVNALLLGDSALYLCASSLQGLQGRTEAFFGQGTRLTVV.

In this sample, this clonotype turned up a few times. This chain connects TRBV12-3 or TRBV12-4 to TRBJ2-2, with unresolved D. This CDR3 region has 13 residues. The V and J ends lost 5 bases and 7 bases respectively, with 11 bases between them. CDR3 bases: TGTGCCAGCAGTCCCAGGTTGGACGGGGAGCTGTTTTTT. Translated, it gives CASSPRLDGELFF.

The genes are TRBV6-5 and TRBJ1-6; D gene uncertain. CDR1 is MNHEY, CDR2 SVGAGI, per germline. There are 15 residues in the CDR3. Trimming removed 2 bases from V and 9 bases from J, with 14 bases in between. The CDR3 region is CASSYGGRFGSPLHF. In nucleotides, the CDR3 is TGTGCCAGCAGTTACGGAGGGCGGTTCGGTTCACCCCTCCACTTT.

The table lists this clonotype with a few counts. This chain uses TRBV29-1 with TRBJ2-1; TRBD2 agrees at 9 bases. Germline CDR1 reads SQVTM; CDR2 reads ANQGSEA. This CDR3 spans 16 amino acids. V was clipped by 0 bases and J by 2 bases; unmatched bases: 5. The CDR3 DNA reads TGCAGCGTTGAAGAACGACTAGCGGTAACCTACAATGAGCAGTTCTTC. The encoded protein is CSVEERLAVTYNEQFF.

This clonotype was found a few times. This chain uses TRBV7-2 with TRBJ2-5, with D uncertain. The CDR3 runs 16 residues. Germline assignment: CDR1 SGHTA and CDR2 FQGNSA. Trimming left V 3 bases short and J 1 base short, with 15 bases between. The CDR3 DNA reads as TGTGCCAGCAGCTTTCTTCGGCTTAGTGGCCAAGAGACCCAGTACTTC. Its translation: CASSFLRLSGQETQYF. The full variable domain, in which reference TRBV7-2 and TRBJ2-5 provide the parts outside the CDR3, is GAGVSQSPSNKVTEKGKDVELRCDPISGHTALYWYRQSLGQGLEFLIYFQGNSAPDKSGLPSDRFSAERTGGSVSTLTIQRTQQEDSAVYLCASSFLRLSGQETQYFGPGTRLLVL.

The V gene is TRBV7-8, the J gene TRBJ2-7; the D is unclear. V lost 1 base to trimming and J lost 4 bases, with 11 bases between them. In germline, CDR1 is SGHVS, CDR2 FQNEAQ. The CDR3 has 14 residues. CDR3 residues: CASSLGPTAYEQYV. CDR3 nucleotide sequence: TGTGCCAGCAGCTTAGGGCCGACTGCGTACGAGCAGTACGTC.

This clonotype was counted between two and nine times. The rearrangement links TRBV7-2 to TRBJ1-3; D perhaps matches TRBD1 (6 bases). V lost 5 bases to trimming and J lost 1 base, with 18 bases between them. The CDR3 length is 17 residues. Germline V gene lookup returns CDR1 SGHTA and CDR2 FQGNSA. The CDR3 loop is CASSAGEGRLSGNTIYF. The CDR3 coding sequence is TGTGCCAGCAGCGCAGGGGAGGGGCGCCTTTCTGGAAACACCATATATTTT.